A single sample is the source of the 9 T cell receptor beta chains below, sequenced in a study of T cell responses to AZD1222 COVID-19 vaccine. TCRdb's copy holds only in-frame clones and misses some; the assay was immunoSEQ multiplex PCR. In the table there are approximately 130,000 clones, 90% of which are singletons. The sequencing used peripheral blood, collected on day 0 of AZD1222 vaccination. The origin of the receptors is an adult in good health.

The V gene is TRBV6-4, the J gene TRBJ2-1; D is unresolved. The V end was cut by 0 bases, the J end by 10 bases, with 10 bases between. The CDR3 contains 13 residues. CDR1 and CDR2 from the germline V gene are MRHNA and SNTAGT. The CDR3 here is CASSDSAAEEQFF. CDR3 DNA sequence: TGTGCCAGCAGTGACTCCGCGGCAGAAGAGCAGTTCTTC.

The rearrangement uses TRBV19 and TRBJ1-2; TRBD1 matches 9 bases. V lost 6 bases and J lost 2; bases outside the gene matches: 10. The germline CDR1 and CDR2 sequences are LNHDA and SQIVND (reference sequence). The length of the CDR3 is 16 residues. CDR3 in amino acids: CASRRTGGVRNYGYTF. CDR3 nucleotides: TGTGCCAGTAGGCGCACAGGGGGCGTCCGAAACTATGGCTACACCTTC.

The chain joins TRBV9 to TRBJ1-6; 7 bases agree with TRBD1. J gave up 7 bases and V 5 bases, and 9 bases lay outside the gene matches. The CDR3 extends over 15 amino acids. CDR1 is SGDLS, CDR2 YYNGEE, per germline. The CDR3 nucleotides are TGTGCCAGCAGAGTGACCGACAGGGCAAATTCACCCCTCCACTTT. Translated: CASRVTDRANSPLHF.

The chain combines TRBV5-6 with TRBJ1-4, with unresolved D. With 0 bases removed from V and 4 bases from J, the gap between germline ends came to 16 bases. Germline CDR1 is SGHDT and CDR2 is YYEEEE. The CDR3 runs to 17 residues. In nucleotides, the CDR3 is TGTGCCAGCAGCTTGGGGCCACAGACAATGGGTAATGAAAAACTGTTTTTT. Translating it yields CASSLGPQTMGNEKLFF.

The chain couples TRBV6-1 to TRBJ1-5; 7 nucleotides match TRBD1. V lost 4 bases and J lost 5; bases outside the gene matches: 14. Germline CDR1 is MNHNS and CDR2 is SASEGT. The CDR3 has 17 residues. In DNA form, the CDR3 reads TGTGCCAGCAGTGTATTAGCCGGCAGGGGGGCTGATCAGCCCCAGCATTTT. This sequence encodes CASSVLAGRGADQPQHF.

The CDR3 loop reads CASSLDTRAEAFF. The DNA of the CDR3 is TGTGCCAGCAGCTTAGATACTAGGGCTGAAGCTTTCTTT. This chain uses TRBV11-3 with TRBJ1-1; D call uncertain. With 0 bases removed from V and 6 bases from J, the gap between germline ends came to 8 bases. The CDR3 has 13 amino acids. Germline-derived CDR1 and CDR2 are SGHNT and YENEEA.

This chain joins TRBV19 and TRBJ1-5; TRBD1 matches at 8 bases. V shed 2 bases, J shed 3 bases, and the junction held 6 bases outside the gene matches. This CDR3 comprises 16 residues. The germline V gene encodes CDR1 LNHDA and CDR2 SQIVND (reference sequence). The CDR3 sequence is CASSIQGARVNQPQHF. The CDR3 DNA reads as TGTGCCAGTAGTATACAGGGGGCGCGAGTCAATCAGCCCCAGCATTTT.

The chain recombines TRBV5-1 with TRBJ2-1; 8 bases are shared with TRBD1. Germline trimming cut 4 bases from V and 8 bases from J; bases unmatched to any gene: 5. CDR3 length: 13 amino acids. Germline V lookup: CDR1 SGHRS, CDR2 YFSETQ. CDR3 sequence: CASSTDRGHEQFF. CDR3 coding DNA: TGCGCCAGCAGCACCGACAGGGGCCATGAGCAGTTCTTC.

The chain recombines TRBV4-2 with TRBJ1-1; 7 bases agree with TRBD1. J gave up 4 bases and V 0 bases, and 14 bases lay outside the gene matches. The CDR3 contains 18 residues. The germline gives CDR1 LGHNA, CDR2 YNFKEQ. The CDR3 sequence: CASSQDLSRGEFGTEAFF. The CDR3 nucleotides are TGTGCCAGCAGCCAAGATCTGAGCAGGGGGGAGTTTGGCACTGAAGCTTTCTTT.